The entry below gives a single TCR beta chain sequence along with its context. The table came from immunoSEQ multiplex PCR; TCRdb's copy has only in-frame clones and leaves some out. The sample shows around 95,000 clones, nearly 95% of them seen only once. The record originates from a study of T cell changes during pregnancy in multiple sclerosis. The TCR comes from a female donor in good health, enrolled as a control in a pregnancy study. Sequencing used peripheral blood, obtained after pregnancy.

DNA of the CDR3: TGTGCCAGCAGCTCTACCACAGGTCCTGGGACCCAGTACTTC. This gives the protein CASSSTTGPGTQYF. The chain couples TRBV9 to TRBJ2-5; D might be TRBD1 (5 bases). The V end was cut by 4 bases, the J end by 7 bases, with 17 bases between. The CDR3 consists of 14 residues. CDR1 is SGDLS and CDR2 is YYNGEE in the germline V gene.